This T cell receptor (beta chain) derives from a study of cytomegalovirus exposure and HLA in healthy donors. Study conclusions and caveats: One later analysis reportedly identified an Asian-associated ancestry cluster that showed fewer N-insertions than the roughly 670-donor mean. A prior analysis recorded that most TCR beta V segments were productive about 87% or about 30% of the time.

With respect to this clone: Its cognate antigen is unknown.

The primer mix had 60 Vbeta and 13 Jbeta primers. Profiling relied on immunoSEQ multiplex PCR, and the TCRdb table lists in-frame clones only, not all of them. The table for this sample gives 60,000 to 85,000 clones. The sample was PBMCs. The origin of this receptor is a man aged 45-60 years in good health and CMV-seropositive.

CDR3 bases: TGTGCCAGCAGCTCGAGGGGGACCTATGGCTACACCTTC. Its protein product is CASSSRGTYGYTF. The genes are TRBV7-8 and TRBJ1-2; D perhaps matches TRBD1 (6 bases). This CDR3 is built from 13 residues. The V end lost 4 bases, the J end lost 4 bases, and 10 bases lay between the germline ends. Per germline, CDR1 SGHVS and CDR2 FQNEAQ.